Below, 26 T cell receptor beta chains from the same sample are listed, as sequenced in a study of T cell responses to AZD1222 COVID-19 vaccine. Method: immunoSEQ multiplex PCR; TCRdb's copy keeps in-frame clones and lacks some. The sample consists of about 140,000 clones, roughly nine tenths of them appearing once. The sample in question was peripheral blood, obtained 28 days after the second AZD1222 dose. The receptor source for this set is an adult who received the AZD1222 COVID-19 vaccine.

The chain recombines TRBV7-9 with TRBJ1-3; D is undetermined. V was cut by 8 bases and J by 0 bases, with 14 bases left in between. The CDR3 runs to 15 residues. Germline lookup yields CDR1 SEHNR and CDR2 FQNEAQ (reference sequence). In nucleotides, the CDR3 is TGTGCCAGCCGGGAAATTATGTTCTCTGGAAACACCATATATTTT. Its translation: CASREIMFSGNTIYF.

The chain is built from TRBV6-4 and TRBJ2-3; the match to TRBD2 covers 8 bases. Germline values: CDR1 MRHNA, CDR2 SNTAGT. With V trimmed by 5 bases and J by 3 bases, 16 bases remained unmatched. The CDR3 length is 18 residues. CDR3 bases: TGTGCCAGCAGTCGTGGACTAGCAAATCCAGGGAATACAGATACGCAGTATTTT. It is translated as CASSRGLANPGNTDTQYF.

This chain connects TRBV5-4 to TRBJ2-7; no definite D call. Germline CDR1 SGHNT, CDR2 YYREEE (reference sequence). V lost 6 bases and J 2 bases, leaving 18 bases between the germline ends. The CDR3 length is 15 residues. The CDR3 DNA is TGTGCCAGCACAACACCTGGGGAAGTCCCCTACGAGCAGTACTTC. Amino acids: CASTTPGEVPYEQYF. Using reference TRBV5-4 and TRBJ2-7 for the parts outside the CDR3, the full variable domain is ETGVTQSPTHLIKTRGQQVTLRCSSQSGHNTVSWYQQALGQGPQFIFQYYREEENGRGNFPPRFSGLQFPNYSSELNVNALELDDSALYLCASTTPGEVPYEQYFGPGTRLTVT.

The genes are TRBV10-2 and TRBJ1-5; D gene uncertain. Trimming removed 5 bases at V and 5 bases at J, with 10 bases between. Germline V gene sequence: CDR1 WSHSY, CDR2 SAAADI. CDR3 length: 13 amino acids. The CDR3 coding sequence is TGCGCCAGCAGTTTGTCCCCGGATCAGCCCCAGCATTTT. Protein sequence: CASSLSPDQPQHF.

The chain recombines TRBV5-1 with TRBJ2-3; TRBD2 aligns across 7 bases. Germline CDR1 and CDR2: SGHRS and YFSETQ. This CDR3 contains 16 residues. Losses at the gene ends were 1 base for V and 4 bases for J; bases not matched to a gene: 9. The CDR3 coding sequence is TGCGCCAGCAGCTTGCGCGGGAGTCCCCCAGCAGATACGCAGTATTTT. Its translation is CASSLRGSPPADTQYF.

J is TRBJ1-2 and V is TRBV28; the match to TRBD1 covers 7 bases. The germline V gene encodes CDR1 MDHEN and CDR2 SYDVKM. V gave up 6 bases and J gave up 6 bases; unmatched junction bases: 4. The CDR3 loop spans 12 amino acids. The CDR3: CASRPDRDGYTF. The CDR3 coding sequence is TGTGCCAGCAGACCCGACAGGGATGGCTACACCTTC.

The V gene is TRBV18, the J gene TRBJ1-2; 7 bases are a match to TRBD1. J gave up 7 bases and V 3 bases, and 5 bases lay outside the gene matches. Germline V gives CDR1 KGHSH, CDR2 LQKENI. The CDR3 is made up of 13 amino acids. The CDR3 region is CASSPKDRVGYTF. The CDR3 nucleotides read TGTGCCAGCTCACCGAAAGACAGGGTTGGCTACACCTTC. The variable domain in full, completed from reference TRBV18 and TRBJ1-2, reads NAGVMQNPRHLVRRRGQEARLRCSPMKGHSHVYWYRQLPEEGLKFMVYLQKENIIDESGMPKERFSAEFPKEGPSILRIQQVVRGDSAAYFCASSPKDRVGYTFGSGTRLTVV.

This CDR3 is CASSVMGGGAGTDTQYF. The CDR3 region has the DNA TGTGCCAGCAGCGTAATGGGAGGGGGGGCTGGCACAGATACGCAGTATTTT. The chain is built from TRBV9 and TRBJ2-3; possibly TRBD2 for D (7 bases). V gave up 1 base and J gave up 1 base, with 16 bases separating them. The CDR3 totals 17 residues. Germline assignment: CDR1 SGDLS and CDR2 YYNGEE. Looking up the rest from reference TRBV9 and TRBJ2-3 gives the full variable domain: DSGVTQTPKHLITATGQRVTLRCSPRSGDLSVYWYQQSLDQGLQFLIQYYNGEERAKGNILERFSAQQFPDLHSELNLSSLELGDSALYFCASSVMGGGAGTDTQYFGPGTRLTVL.

The chain recombines TRBV2 with TRBJ2-7; possibly TRBD2 for D (6 bases). V dropped 6 bases and J dropped 2 bases, with 23 bases sitting between them. The CDR3 runs to 17 residues. CDR1 is SNHLY, CDR2 FYNNEI, per germline. DNA for the CDR3: TGTGCCAGCAGACTCACCAGGGTGGGGGGTGAGGCCTACGAGCAGTACTTC. It yields the protein CASRLTRVGGEAYEQYF.

J is TRBJ1-1 and V is TRBV9; 7 bases match TRBD1. The germline CDR1 and CDR2 sequences are SGDLS and YYNGEE. The length of the CDR3 is 15 residues. The trim removed 4 bases at V and 5 bases at J, leaving 11 bases unmatched. The CDR3 reads CASSSMTGWGTEAFF. The CDR3 coding sequence is TGTGCCAGCAGCTCAATGACAGGGTGGGGTACTGAAGCTTTCTTT.

This chain links TRBV28 with TRBJ1-3; a possible D gene is TRBD1 (5 bases). This CDR3 contains 15 residues. Germline V gene lookup returns CDR1 MDHEN and CDR2 SYDVKM. Between the trimmed V and J ends, which lost 5 bases and 1 base, there was a span of 12 bases. In nucleotides, the CDR3 is TGTGCCAGCAGTACCCGACAGAGATCTGGAAACACCATATATTTT. It yields the protein CASSTRQRSGNTIYF. Together with reference TRBV28 and TRBJ1-3, the CDR3 gives the full variable domain: DVKVTQSSRYLVKRTGEKVFLECVQDMDHENMFWYRQDPGLGLRLIYFSYDVKMKEKGDIPEGYSVSREKKERFSLILESASTNQTSMYLCASSTRQRSGNTIYFGEGSWLTVV.

The chain recombines TRBV6-2 or TRBV6-3 with TRBJ2-3; D unresolved. The CDR3 consists of 14 residues. The germline V gene encodes CDR1 MNHEY and CDR2 SVGEGT. V gave up 4 bases and J gave up 4 bases, with 12 bases separating them. The CDR3 DNA is TGTGCCAGCAGTTTTTGGCAGGCCTCAGATACGCAGTATTTT. Translation: CASSFWQASDTQYF.

This clone was found once. The chain uses TRBV4-2 and TRBJ2-5; D uncertain. The germline gives CDR1 LGHNA, CDR2 YNFKEQ. The CDR3 has 16 amino acids. V was clipped by 2 bases and J by 2 bases, with 15 bases between them. CDR3 DNA: TGTGCCAGCAGCCAAATTGGGGTATGGAAACAAGAGACCCAGTACTTC. The encoded protein is CASSQIGVWKQETQYF.

The gene calls are TRBV4-3 and TRBJ1-2; D is perhaps TRBD1 (5 bases). V lost 3 bases, J lost 4 bases, and 12 bases lay in between. The CDR3 has 14 amino acids. Germline values: CDR1 LGHNA, CDR2 YSLEER. CDR3: CASSQGTAPYGYTF. For the CDR3, the DNA is TGCGCCAGCAGCCAGGGGACGGCCCCCTATGGCTACACCTTC.

The chain joins TRBV20-1 to TRBJ1-2, with no clear D. Germline values: CDR1 DFQATT, CDR2 SNEGSKA (reference sequence). CDR3 length equals 10 residues. V was clipped by 6 bases and J by 11 bases, with 13 bases between them. CDR3 sequence (DNA): TGCAGTGCAAGGGATTGGCGGTACACCTTC. It codes for CSARDWRYTF.

The rearrangement links TRBV24-1 to TRBJ2-3; D is unclear. Germline V gene lookup returns CDR1 KGHDR and CDR2 SFDVKD. This CDR3 is built from 14 residues. Trimming removed 7 bases from V and 0 bases from J, with 10 bases in between. Here the CDR3 reads CATRESSSTDTQYF. The CDR3 DNA sequence: TGTGCCACCAGGGAGTCTAGTAGCACAGATACGCAGTATTTT.

V and J are TRBV7-2 and TRBJ2-3, with D hard to call. Germline V gene sequence: CDR1 SGHTA, CDR2 FQGNSA. V was cut by 0 bases and J by 2 bases, with 9 bases left in between. The CDR3 sequence is 15 residues long. This CDR3 is CASSLAGGTTDTQYF. CDR3 DNA: TGTGCCAGCAGCTTAGCGGGTGGTACCACAGATACGCAGTATTTT.

CDR3 nucleotide sequence: TGTGCCAGCAGCTTAGGGCCTTTGAATCAGCCCCAGCATTTT. This codes for CASSLGPLNQPQHF. J is TRBJ1-5 and V is TRBV7-2, with unresolved D. The CDR3 runs to 14 residues. Trimming stripped 1 base from V and 4 bases from J, with 8 bases between. Germline assignment: CDR1 SGHTA and CDR2 FQGNSA.

V and J are TRBV6-1 and TRBJ1-6; D is ambiguous. The CDR3 is 16 residues long. V was pared by 3 bases and J by 5 bases, with 14 bases between. The germline gives CDR1 MNHNS, CDR2 SASEGT. The CDR3 DNA reads as TGTGCCAGCAGTGATGAGGCCGAATGGAATAATTCACCCCTCCACTTT. Amino acids: CASSDEAEWNNSPLHF.

This clone was picked up one time. V is TRBV6-2 or TRBV6-3 and J is TRBJ1-6, with TRBD1 as a possible D gene (5 bases). Between the trimmed V and J ends, which lost 0 bases and 7 bases, there was a span of 10 bases. The CDR3 spans 15 residues. Germline-derived CDR1 and CDR2 are MNHEY and SVGEGT. DNA for the CDR3: TGTGCCAGCAGTTACTCAGGGGCCGAGAATTCACCCCTCCACTTT. Amino acids: CASSYSGAENSPLHF.

The rearrangement uses TRBV5-4 and TRBJ2-3; 9 positions agree with TRBD1. The V segment lost 4 bases and the J segment 3 bases; nucleotides outside the gene matches: 6. Germline CDR1 SGHNT, CDR2 YYREEE (reference sequence). The CDR3 contains 15 residues. The CDR3: CASSGPGQGTDTQYF. The CDR3 region has the DNA TGTGCCAGCAGCGGACCGGGACAGGGAACAGATACGCAGTATTTT.

The chain links TRBV29-1 to TRBJ2-1, with 7 nucleotides matching TRBD2. Germline V gene lookup returns CDR1 SQVTM and CDR2 ANQGSEA. V trimming: 3 bases; J trimming: 5 bases; junction bases outside the gene matches: 4. This CDR3 comprises 13 residues. The CDR3 loop is CSVDAGEHNEQFF. The CDR3 DNA reads TGCAGCGTTGATGCGGGGGAACACAATGAGCAGTTCTTC.

The chain is built from TRBV28 and TRBJ2-1; no reliable D call. Germline loops: CDR1 MDHEN, CDR2 SYDVKM. This CDR3 region has 15 residues. V lost 4 bases and J 6 bases, leaving 16 bases between the germline ends. CDR3 sequence (DNA): TGTGCCAGCAGTTGGGATAGGAGAAGAGGCAATGAGCAGTTCTTC. Its protein product is CASSWDRRRGNEQFF. The variable domain in full, with the rest retrieved from reference TRBV28 and TRBJ2-1, is DVKVTQSSRYLVKRTGEKVFLECVQDMDHENMFWYRQDPGLGLRLIYFSYDVKMKEKGDIPEGYSVSREKKERFSLILESASTNQTSMYLCASSWDRRRGNEQFFGPGTRLTVL.

The chain joins TRBV4-1 to TRBJ2-3; TRBD2 agrees at 16 bases. The CDR3 loop spans 17 amino acids. Trimming at V came to 4 bases and at J to 2 bases, leaving 3 bases not matched to a gene. Germline V gives CDR1 MGHRA, CDR2 YSYEKL. CDR3: CASSPGTSGGATDTQYF. The CDR3 DNA sequence: TGCGCCAGCAGCCCCGGGACTAGCGGGGGGGCCACAGATACGCAGTATTTT.

CDR3 coding DNA: TGTGCCAGCAGCCCCCGGGACAGCTCCTACGAGCAGTACTTC. This translates into CASSPRDSSYEQYF. The chain joins TRBV7-3 to TRBJ2-7; 7 bases align to TRBD1. The CDR3 totals 14 residues. The trim removed 5 bases at V and 0 bases at J, leaving 4 bases unmatched. CDR1 SGHTA and CDR2 FQGTGA come from the germline V gene.

J is TRBJ1-6 and V is TRBV6-6; 9 bases are a match to TRBD1. CDR1 is MNHNY, CDR2 SVGAGI, per germline (reference sequence). The length of the CDR3 is 14 residues. V gave up 6 bases and J gave up 10 bases; unmatched junction bases: 7. CDR3 residues: CASSRDRVNSPLHF. The CDR3 DNA follows: TGTGCCAGCAGCAGGGACAGGGTGAACTCACCCCTCCACTTT.